The clone carrying this T cell receptor (beta chain) was observed many times. The target antigen is unknown. This sample was taken from a study of identical twins. V was clipped by 6 bases and J by 2 bases, with 15 bases between them. The CDR3 covers 14 residues. Germline assignment: CDR1 DFQATT and CDR2 SNEGSKA (reference sequence). TCRdb reprocessed the 5' RACE reads with MiXCR, giving one entry per CDR3 protein. The data show roughly 690,000 distinct CDR3 sequences, approximately 6% seen once. General observations from the study: Compared with models, monozygotic twins showed more out-of-frame TCR alpha sharing. Out-of-frame alpha sequences common to twins exhibited a surplus of low generation probability.

The specimen was naive T cells sorted from blood. The chain employs TRBV20-1 and TRBJ2-3; TRBD1 is a possible D gene (6 bases). The sequence came from a man aged 18 to 30 in good health. The CDR3 DNA sequence: TGCAGTGCAAGGGACACAGTCTTCACAGATACGCAGTATTTT. It translates to CSARDTVFTDTQYF.